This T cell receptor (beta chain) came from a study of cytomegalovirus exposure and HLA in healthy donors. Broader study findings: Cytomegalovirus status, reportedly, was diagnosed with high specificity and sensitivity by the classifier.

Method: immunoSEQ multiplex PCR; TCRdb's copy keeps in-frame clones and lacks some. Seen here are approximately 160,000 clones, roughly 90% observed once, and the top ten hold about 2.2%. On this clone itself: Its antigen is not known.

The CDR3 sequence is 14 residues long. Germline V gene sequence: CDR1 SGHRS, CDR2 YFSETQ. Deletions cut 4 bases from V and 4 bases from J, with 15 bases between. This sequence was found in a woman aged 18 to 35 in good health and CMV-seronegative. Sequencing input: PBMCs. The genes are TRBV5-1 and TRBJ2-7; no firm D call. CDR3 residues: CASSPRSLLYEQYF. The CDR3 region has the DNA TGCGCCAGCAGCCCCCGGTCCTTACTATACGAGCAGTACTTC.